This T cell receptor (beta chain) was sequenced for a study of cytomegalovirus exposure and HLA in healthy donors. Study results and limitations: It was shown in a later analysis that HLA-associated TCR beta chains were more clonally expanded than other, equally common chains. Investigators reported 150 to 200 TCR beta chains as tied to cytomegalovirus. Rare sequences made up most TCRs, while some public TCRs were found in many donors.

CDR1 is SNHLY, CDR2 FYNNEI, per germline. The CDR3 consists of 14 residues. Trimming removed 6 bases from V and 9 bases from J; junction bases left unmatched: 7. Points on this clone: Antigen unknown.

With 60 Vbeta and 13 Jbeta primers, the PCR was carried out. The table came from immunoSEQ multiplex PCR; TCRdb's copy has only in-frame clones and leaves some out. This table holds approximately 180,000 clones, around four fifths found once. The material sequenced was PBMCs. The rearrangement uses TRBV2 and TRBJ1-6, with 8 nucleotides matching TRBD1. The TCR sequence derives from a woman aged 55 to 70 in good health and CMV-seropositive. This CDR3 is CASRWGQEGSPLHF. As DNA, the CDR3 is TGTGCCAGCAGGTGGGGACAGGAGGGTTCACCCCTCCACTTT.